The 28 T cell receptor beta chains below all came from one sample that was sequenced in a study of blood T cell repertoires in COVID-19. Clones were read by immunoSEQ multiplex PCR, and TCRdb kept only the in-frame ones, dropping some. The sample yields about 190,000 clones, about nine tenths seen once. The sequencing sample was made of peripheral blood. The origin of the receptors is a man aged 25 to 40 with acute or convalescent COVID-19.

This clone was observed a single time. The V call is TRBV6-5, the J call TRBJ1-1; D unclear. This CDR3 is built from 14 residues. V dropped 2 bases and J dropped 1 base, with 8 bases sitting between them. Germline values: CDR1 MNHEY, CDR2 SVGAGI. The CDR3 coding sequence is TGTGCCAGCAGTTACCCAGGCTCGAACACTGAAGCTTTCTTT. Translation gives CASSYPGSNTEAFF.

The gene calls are TRBV15 and TRBJ1-1; D not resolved. V was pared by 5 bases and J by 11 bases, with 15 bases between. The CDR3 spans 12 residues. Germline V gives CDR1 LNHNV, CDR2 YYDKDF (reference sequence). The CDR3 protein is CATSGWVERAFF. CDR3 in DNA: TGTGCCACCAGCGGCTGGGTCGAGCGGGCTTTCTTT.

This chain uses TRBV6-5 with TRBJ2-7; 10 nucleotides align to TRBD2. The trim removed 6 bases at V and 5 bases at J, leaving 10 bases unmatched. Germline CDR1 reads MNHEY; CDR2 reads SVGAGI. The CDR3 runs 15 residues. The CDR3 DNA is TGTGCCAGCAGCCGATCTCTAGCGGGAGACAACGAGCAGTACTTC. Amino acids: CASSRSLAGDNEQYF.

This clone turned up a few times. The CDR3 is CASSLGPGRTGGTGELFF. DNA of the CDR3: TGCGCCAGCAGCTTGGGGCCCGGTAGGACAGGGGGCACCGGGGAGCTGTTTTTT. The chain has TRBV5-1 and TRBJ2-2; TRBD1 matches at 10 bases. V was pared by 0 bases and J by 4 bases, with 9 bases of the junction left unmatched. Germline V CDR1 and CDR2: SGHRS, YFSETQ. This CDR3 has 18 residues.

The gene calls are TRBV27 and TRBJ2-7, with 8 nucleotides matching TRBD2. Germline trimming cut 4 bases from V and 0 bases from J; bases unmatched to any gene: 5. This CDR3 contains 15 residues. Germline CDR1 and CDR2: MNHEY and SMNVEV (reference sequence). The CDR3 is CASSSLAAHSYEQYF. The CDR3 DNA sequence: TGTGCCAGCAGTTCACTAGCGGCCCACTCCTACGAGCAGTACTTC.

There are a few counts of this clone. The rearrangement uses TRBV6-1 and TRBJ1-2, with D unclear. Germline V lookup: CDR1 MNHNS, CDR2 SASEGT. Trimming shortened V by 4 bases and J by 1 base, and 16 bases separated the two germline ends. The length of the CDR3 is 16 residues. The CDR3 protein is CASSVLWADFNYGYTF. CDR3 DNA: TGTGCCAGCAGTGTCCTCTGGGCAGATTTTAACTATGGCTACACCTTC.

The chain couples TRBV19 to TRBJ1-4; tentative D call: TRBD1 (5 bases). V dropped 3 bases and J dropped 8 bases, with 10 bases sitting between them. This CDR3 is built from 13 residues. Germline V gives CDR1 LNHDA, CDR2 SQIVND (reference sequence). The CDR3 DNA is TGTGCCAGTAGTATTCAGGGATGGGAAAAACTGTTTTTT. It is translated as CASSIQGWEKLFF.

This clone was detected only a few times. This rearrangement joins TRBV6-5 to TRBJ1-1; D call uncertain. The ends were cut back, 5 bases at V and 7 bases at J, with 8 bases in the middle. The CDR3 runs to 11 residues. Germline CDR1 and CDR2: MNHEY and SVGAGI. The CDR3 here is CASSRTGEAFF. The CDR3, as DNA: TGTGCCAGCAGTAGAACGGGTGAAGCTTTCTTT.

This chain uses TRBV6-2 or TRBV6-3 with TRBJ2-5; the match to TRBD2 covers 16 bases. V lost 2 bases, J lost 7 bases, and 7 bases stayed unmatched. The CDR3 is 17 amino acids. Germline loops: CDR1 MNHEY, CDR2 SVGEGT. The CDR3 is CASSYGGTSGRARTQYF. The DNA of the CDR3 is TGTGCCAGCAGTTACGGCGGGACTAGCGGGAGGGCACGGACCCAGTACTTC.

The chain combines TRBV5-1 with TRBJ1-4; no definite D call. Germline V gene sequence: CDR1 SGHRS, CDR2 YFSETQ. The CDR3 has 13 amino acids. V was trimmed by 5 bases and J by 4 bases, leaving 9 bases between them. The chain's CDR3 is CASRNRDNEKLFF. In DNA, the CDR3 is TGCGCCAGCAGGAACAGAGATAATGAAAAACTGTTTTTT.

The rearrangement joins TRBV5-6 to TRBJ2-5; 8 bases map to TRBD2. Germline CDR1 SGHDT, CDR2 YYEEEE. The junction had 9 bases not matched to a gene; V was cut back by 0 bases and J by 5 bases. The CDR3 consists of 16 residues. This chain's CDR3 is CASSLVSGGVPETQYF. In DNA form, the CDR3 reads TGTGCCAGCAGCTTGGTGTCGGGAGGGGTACCGGAGACCCAGTACTTC.

The chain links TRBV9 to TRBJ2-2; tentative D call: TRBD2 (6 bases). The CDR3 is 16 residues long. V was cut by 0 bases and J by 1 base, with 10 bases left in between. Germline-derived CDR1 and CDR2 are SGDLS and YYNGEE. CDR3 bases: TGTGCCAGCAGCGTAGGAGCGGGCTGGAACACCGGGGAGCTGTTTTTT. Its protein product is CASSVGAGWNTGELFF. Filled out from reference TRBV9 and TRBJ2-2, the complete variable domain reads DSGVTQTPKHLITATGQRVTLRCSPRSGDLSVYWYQQSLDQGLQFLIQYYNGEERAKGNILERFSAQQFPDLHSELNLSSLELGDSALYFCASSVGAGWNTGELFFGEGSRLTVL.

This clone was seen only once. The V call is TRBV2, the J call TRBJ1-5; perhaps TRBD1 as D (5 bases). Germline V lookup: CDR1 SNHLY, CDR2 FYNNEI. V was trimmed by 7 bases and J by 5 bases, leaving 12 bases between them. The CDR3 length is 13 residues. The CDR3 region is CASTLLQDQPQHF. The CDR3 nucleotides are TGTGCCAGCACCCTACTACAGGATCAGCCCCAGCATTTT.

The gene calls are TRBV21-1 and TRBJ2-7; the table gives TRBD2 as D, unverified against the DNA. TRBV21-1 is flagged as a pseudogene. The CDR3 runs 13 residues. CDR3: CASSKALCTSWYF. The CDR3 nucleotides read TGTGCCAGCAGCAAAGCGCTTTGTACTAGTTGGTACTTC.

This chain joins TRBV24-1 and TRBJ2-1, with TRBD2 identical over 12 bases. Germline V gene data show CDR1 as KGHDR and CDR2 as SFDVKD. Trimming at V came to 4 bases and at J to 6 bases, leaving 3 bases not matched to a gene. This CDR3 is built from 15 residues. The CDR3 region is CATSDPSGRANEQFF. CDR3 nucleotides: TGTGCCACCAGTGACCCTAGCGGGAGGGCCAATGAGCAGTTCTTC.

The chain joins TRBV5-1 to TRBJ1-3; D is uncertain. Between the trimmed V and J ends, which lost 0 bases and 0 bases, there was a span of 7 bases. The germline CDR1 and CDR2 sequences are SGHRS and YFSETQ. The CDR3 has 15 amino acids. The CDR3 sequence is CASSLGASSGNTIYF. CDR3 DNA: TGCGCCAGCAGCTTGGGGGCCAGCTCTGGAAACACCATATATTTT.

The chain couples TRBV19 to TRBJ1-1; no definite D call. The CDR3 contains 14 residues. The V end was cut by 9 bases, the J end by 5 bases, with 19 bases between. Looked up from germline, CDR1 is LNHDA and CDR2 is SQIVND (reference sequence). The CDR3 DNA is TGTGCCAGCCGCTTAGGAGTGGGAGGGACTGAAGCTTTCTTT. It encodes CASRLGVGGTEAFF.

The rearrangement uses TRBV7-9 and TRBJ1-5; 9 nucleotides agree with TRBD1. The CDR3 is 16 residues long. V dropped 6 bases and J dropped 2; count of bases not matched to a gene: 8. The V gene's germline CDR1 is SEHNR and CDR2 FQNEAQ (reference sequence). CDR3 loop: CASSPGTGSGNQPQHF. DNA for the CDR3: TGTGCCAGCAGTCCCGGGACAGGGTCGGGCAATCAGCCCCAGCATTTT.

J is TRBJ2-1 and V is TRBV21-1; the table assigns TRBD1, which was not confirmed against the DNA. TRBV21-1 is reported as a pseudogene. This CDR3 is built from 15 residues. CDR3 in DNA: TGTGCCAGCAGGAAAGGGGGGACAGGGCACAATGAGCAGTTCTTC. Its protein product is CASRKGGTGHNEQFF.

V gene TRBV6-5 combines with J gene TRBJ1-1; the D gene is possibly TRBD1 (6 bases). The CDR3 has 16 residues. CDR1 MNHEY and CDR2 SVGAGI come from the germline V gene. V was shortened by 4 bases and J by 1 base, with 16 bases between the two germline ends. For the CDR3, the DNA is TGTGCCAGCAGTTCTACAGACAGGCCTGGGAACACTGAAGCTTTCTTT. Translation gives CASSSTDRPGNTEAFF.

The chain employs TRBV7-9 and TRBJ2-2, with D tentatively TRBD2 (6 bases). This CDR3 region has 17 residues. Per germline, CDR1 SEHNR and CDR2 FQNEAQ (reference sequence). Trimming took off 1 base at V and 2 bases at J, with 14 bases between the two ends. The CDR3, as DNA: TGTGCCAGCAGCTTAGTTCGTGTGGAGGGAAACACCGGGGAGCTGTTTTTT. This encodes CASSLVRVEGNTGELFF. Based on the CDR3 plus reference TRBV7-9 and TRBJ2-2, the full variable domain is DTGVSQNPRHKITKRGQNVTFRCDPISEHNRLYWYRQTLGQGPEFLTYFQNEAQLEKSRLLSDRFSAERPKGSFSTLEIQRTEQGDSAMYLCASSLVRVEGNTGELFFGEGSRLTVL.

The chain combines TRBV28 with TRBJ1-5; D gene unclear. This CDR3 region has 12 residues. V was shortened by 2 bases and J by 9 bases, with 8 bases between the two germline ends. Per germline, CDR1 MDHEN and CDR2 SYDVKM. The DNA of the CDR3 is TGTGCCAGCAGTTTAAAGCCCCGGCCCCAGCATTTT. It translates to CASSLKPRPQHF. Full variable domain (rest looked up from reference TRBV28 and TRBJ1-5): DVKVTQSSRYLVKRTGEKVFLECVQDMDHENMFWYRQDPGLGLRLIYFSYDVKMKEKGDIPEGYSVSREKKERFSLILESASTNQTSMYLCASSLKPRPQHFGDGTRLSIL.

V and J are TRBV7-9 and TRBJ2-3; D ambiguous. V was clipped by 2 bases and J by 5 bases, with 5 bases between them. CDR1 is SEHNR and CDR2 is FQNEAQ in the germline V gene (reference sequence). The CDR3 is made up of 12 amino acids. CDR3 protein: CASSLSVDTQYF. DNA for the CDR3: TGTGCCAGCAGCTTATCTGTAGATACGCAGTATTTT.

The chain has TRBV5-1 and TRBJ2-1; maybe TRBD1 (5 bases). CDR1 and CDR2 from the germline V gene are SGHRS and YFSETQ. The CDR3 runs to 16 residues. V lost 4 bases to trimming and J lost 1 base, with 15 bases between them. The chain's CDR3 is CASSPGVGQSYNEQFF. As DNA, the CDR3 is TGCGCCAGCAGCCCAGGCGTGGGGCAATCCTACAATGAGCAGTTCTTC.

This clone turned up a few times. This sequence joins TRBV19 and TRBJ1-1; possibly TRBD1 for D (6 bases). The CDR3 contains 14 residues. Germline V CDR1 and CDR2: LNHDA, SQIVND (reference sequence). V lost 1 base, J lost 6 bases, and 12 bases lay in between. CDR3 sequence: CASSIGQGSAEAFF. The CDR3 coding sequence is TGTGCCAGTAGTATAGGTCAGGGGTCCGCTGAAGCTTTCTTT.

The chain links TRBV19 to TRBJ2-7, with 8 nucleotides matching TRBD2. This CDR3 is 13 amino acids long. The J segment lost 6 bases and the V segment lost 5 bases, leaving 6 bases of the junction unmatched. Germline loops: CDR1 LNHDA, CDR2 SQIVND (reference sequence). CDR3 DNA: TGTGCCAGTAGTCCTACGGGACTAGTCGAGCAGTACTTC. Amino acids: CASSPTGLVEQYF.

The V call is TRBV10-3, the J call TRBJ1-2; D is perhaps TRBD1 (6 bases). CDR3 size: 16 residues. V was trimmed by 2 bases and J by 2 bases, leaving 15 bases between them. Germline lookup yields CDR1 ENHRY and CDR2 SYGVKD. CDR3 region: CAISELGTGRNYGYTF. Written as DNA, the CDR3 is TGTGCCATCAGTGAGCTAGGAACAGGGAGAAACTATGGCTACACCTTC.

The rearrangement joins TRBV11-3 to TRBJ2-3; tentatively, D is TRBD2 (7 bases). The CDR3 is 16 residues long. Per the germline V gene, CDR1 is SGHNT and CDR2 is YENEEA. V lost 5 bases and J 2 bases, leaving 17 bases between the germline ends. CDR3 sequence reads: CASSPGSGGPTDTQYF. CDR3 nucleotides: TGTGCCAGCAGCCCAGGATCGGGGGGCCCCACAGATACGCAGTATTTT.